This entry features one TCR beta chain sequence. Authors' processing steps: Nucleated cell number was recorded as an estimate derived from reference gene primer amplification. Generated by immunoSEQ multiplex PCR, the TCRdb table keeps only in-frame clones and is missing some. V, J and clone size derive from that table, while D and trimming were established from the DNA sequence. The sample lists about 310,000 clones; around 86% were seen once. The source of the sample is a study of blood T cell repertoires in COVID-19. Across the whole study: PBMCs, B-cell-depleted T cells, or T cells were the source of the cDNA or gDNA that made up the material.

The clonotype originates from a man aged 45-60 years with active or convalescent COVID-19. Sequencing used peripheral blood.

The CDR3 protein is CASSQASAGTDTQYF. For the CDR3, the DNA is TGTGCCAGCAGCCAAGCTTCAGCGGGAACAGATACGCAGTATTTT. This chain links TRBV3-1 (or the pseudogene TRBV3-2) with TRBJ2-3, with 7 nucleotides matching TRBD2. The CDR3 is 15 residues long. The germline CDR1 and CDR2 sequences are LGHDT and YNNKEL (reference sequence). The J segment lost 3 bases and the V segment lost 1 base, leaving 4 bases of the junction unmatched.